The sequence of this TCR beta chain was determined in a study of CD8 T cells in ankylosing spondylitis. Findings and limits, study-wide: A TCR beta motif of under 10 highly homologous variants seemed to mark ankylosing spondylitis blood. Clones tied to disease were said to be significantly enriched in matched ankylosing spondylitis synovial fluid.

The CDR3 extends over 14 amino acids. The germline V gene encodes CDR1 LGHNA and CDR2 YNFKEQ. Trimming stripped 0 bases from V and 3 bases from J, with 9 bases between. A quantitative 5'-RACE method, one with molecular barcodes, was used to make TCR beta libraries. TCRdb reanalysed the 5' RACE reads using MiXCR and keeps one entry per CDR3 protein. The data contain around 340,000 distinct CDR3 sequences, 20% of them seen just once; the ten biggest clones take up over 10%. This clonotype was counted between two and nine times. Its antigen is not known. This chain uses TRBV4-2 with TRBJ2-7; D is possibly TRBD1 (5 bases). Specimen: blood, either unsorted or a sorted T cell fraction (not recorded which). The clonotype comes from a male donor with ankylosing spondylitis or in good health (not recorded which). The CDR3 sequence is CASSQDLGVYEQYF. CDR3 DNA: TGTGCCAGCAGCCAAGACCTAGGGGTCTACGAGCAGTACTTC.